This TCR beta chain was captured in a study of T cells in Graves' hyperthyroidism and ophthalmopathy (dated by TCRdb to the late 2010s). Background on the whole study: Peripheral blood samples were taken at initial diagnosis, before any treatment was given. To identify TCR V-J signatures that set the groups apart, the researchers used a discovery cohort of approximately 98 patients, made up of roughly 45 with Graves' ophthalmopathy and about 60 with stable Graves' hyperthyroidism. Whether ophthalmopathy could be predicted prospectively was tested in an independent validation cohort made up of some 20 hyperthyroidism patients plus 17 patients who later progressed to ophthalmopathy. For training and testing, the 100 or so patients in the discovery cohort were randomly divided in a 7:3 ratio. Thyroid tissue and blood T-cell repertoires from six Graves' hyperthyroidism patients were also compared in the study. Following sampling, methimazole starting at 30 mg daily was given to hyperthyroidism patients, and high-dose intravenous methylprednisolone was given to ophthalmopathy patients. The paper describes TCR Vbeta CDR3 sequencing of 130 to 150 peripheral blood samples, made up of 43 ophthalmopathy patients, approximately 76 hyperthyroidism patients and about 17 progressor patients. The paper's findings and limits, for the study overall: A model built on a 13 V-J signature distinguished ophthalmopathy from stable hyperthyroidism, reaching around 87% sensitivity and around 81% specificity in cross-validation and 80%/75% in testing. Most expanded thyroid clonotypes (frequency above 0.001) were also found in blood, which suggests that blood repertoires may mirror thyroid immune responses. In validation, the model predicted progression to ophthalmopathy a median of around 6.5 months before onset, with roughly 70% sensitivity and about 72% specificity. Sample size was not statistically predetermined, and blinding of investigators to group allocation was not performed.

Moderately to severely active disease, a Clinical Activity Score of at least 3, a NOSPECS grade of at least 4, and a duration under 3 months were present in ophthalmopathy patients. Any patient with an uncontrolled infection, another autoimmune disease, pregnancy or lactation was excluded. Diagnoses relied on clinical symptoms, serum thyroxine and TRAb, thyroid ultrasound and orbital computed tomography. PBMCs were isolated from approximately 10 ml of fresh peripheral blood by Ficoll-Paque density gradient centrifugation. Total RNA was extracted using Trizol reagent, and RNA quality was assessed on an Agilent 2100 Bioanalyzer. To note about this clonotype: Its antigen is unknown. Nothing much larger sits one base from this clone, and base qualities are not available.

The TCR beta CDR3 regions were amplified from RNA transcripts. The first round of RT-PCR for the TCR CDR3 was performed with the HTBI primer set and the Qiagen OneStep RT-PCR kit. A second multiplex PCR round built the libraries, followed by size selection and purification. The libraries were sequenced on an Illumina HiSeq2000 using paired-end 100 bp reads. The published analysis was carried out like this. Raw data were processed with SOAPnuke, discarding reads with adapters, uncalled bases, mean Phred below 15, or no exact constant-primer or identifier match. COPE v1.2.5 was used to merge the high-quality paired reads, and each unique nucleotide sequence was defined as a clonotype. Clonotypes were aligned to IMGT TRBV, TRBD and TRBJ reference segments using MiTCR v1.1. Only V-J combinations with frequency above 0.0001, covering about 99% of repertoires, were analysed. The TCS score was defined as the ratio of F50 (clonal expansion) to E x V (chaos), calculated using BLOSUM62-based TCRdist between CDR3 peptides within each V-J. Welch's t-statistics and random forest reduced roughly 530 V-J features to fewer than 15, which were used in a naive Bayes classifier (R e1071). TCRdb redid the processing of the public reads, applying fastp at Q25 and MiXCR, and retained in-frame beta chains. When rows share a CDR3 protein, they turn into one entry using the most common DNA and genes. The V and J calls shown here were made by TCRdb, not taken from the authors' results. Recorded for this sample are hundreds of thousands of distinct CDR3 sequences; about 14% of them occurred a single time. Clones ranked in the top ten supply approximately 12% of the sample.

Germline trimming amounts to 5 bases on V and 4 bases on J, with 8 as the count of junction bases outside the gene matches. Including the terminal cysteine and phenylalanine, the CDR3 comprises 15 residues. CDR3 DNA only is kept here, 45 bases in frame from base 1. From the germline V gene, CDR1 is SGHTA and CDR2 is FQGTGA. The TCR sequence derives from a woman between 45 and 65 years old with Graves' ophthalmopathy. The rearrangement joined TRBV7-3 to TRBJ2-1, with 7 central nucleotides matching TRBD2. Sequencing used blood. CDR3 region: CASSPSGYWYNEQFF. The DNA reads TGTGCCAGCAGCCCTAGCGGTTACTGGTACAATGAGCAGTTCTTC.